The rows below give T cell receptor beta chains drawn from one sample of a study of cytomegalovirus exposure and HLA in healthy donors. Libraries were prepared by immunoSEQ multiplex PCR; TCRdb keeps only in-frame clonotypes and omits some of them. This sample yields 150,000 to 200,000 clones, of which roughly 81% are seen a single time; around 1.2% belongs to the top ten. Sequencing was done on a sample of PBMCs. The origin of the receptors is a woman younger than 45 in good health and CMV-seronegative. Each CDR3 is given with its conserved first and last residue. D genes are given only for firm matches. The size entry is marked missing in some rows and otherwise reads once, few, many or a size class.

clone_size j_call d_call v_call cdr3_aa cdr3_nt
NA TRBJ2-7 NA TRBV5-1 CASSLVGAEYEQYF TGCGCCAGCAGCTTGGTGGGGGCGGAATACGAGCAGTACTTC
NA TRBJ2-5 TRBD1 TRBV2 CASKRDRDSRWTQYF TGTGCCAGTAAACGGGACAGGGATTCTCGTTGGACCCAGTACTTC
NA TRBJ1-1 NA TRBV28 CASSPLQRGVNTEAFF TGTGCCAGCAGTCCCCTTCAACGGGGGGTGAACACTGAAGCTTTCTTT
NA TRBJ2-1 TRBD2 TRBV25-1 CASSVSPDGLAKKQFF TGTGCCAGCAGTGTTTCCCCCGATGGACTAGCGAAGAAGCAGTTCTTC
NA TRBJ1-1 NA TRBV28 CASSLVPLEAFF TGTGCCAGCAGTTTAGTCCCCCTTGAAGCTTTCTTT
NA TRBJ2-1 TRBD2 TRBV19 CASSAIAGVKGNEQFF TGTGCCAGTAGCGCTATAGCGGGAGTAAAAGGGAATGAGCAGTTCTTC
once TRBJ1-2 NA TRBV5-1 CASSQNTGTPNYGYTF TGCGCCAGCAGCCAAAACACCGGGACACCTAACTATGGCTACACCTTC
NA TRBJ1-3 TRBD1 TRBV5-1 CASSQGAGVGAGNTIYF TGCGCCAGCTCACAGGGGGCCGGAGTCGGGGCTGGAAACACCATATATTTT
NA TRBJ1-2 TRBD1 TRBV30 CAWTTRTGRDYGYTF TGTGCCTGGACTACCCGGACAGGGAGGGACTATGGCTACACCTTC
NA TRBJ2-2 TRBD1 TRBV29-1 CSVDRGQGITGELFF TGCAGCGTCGATCGAGGACAGGGGATCACCGGGGAGCTGTTTTTT
NA TRBJ1-2 TRBD1 TRBV6-6 CASSYSNRGREGYTF TGTGCCAGCAGTTATTCGAATAGGGGGCGCGAGGGCTACACCTTC
NA TRBJ1-2 NA TRBV7-9 CASSSREEEGASGYTF TGTGCCAGCAGCTCCCGCGAGGAGGAGGGCGCAAGTGGCTACACCTTC
NA TRBJ2-7 TRBD2 TRBV7-8 CASSPRTSGPYEQYF TGTGCCAGCAGCCCCCGGACTAGCGGACCCTACGAGCAGTACTTC
NA TRBJ2-7 NA TRBV19 CASSMLPGSYEQYF TGTGCCAGTAGTATGTTACCAGGGTCCTACGAGCAGTACTTC
NA TRBJ1-6 NA TRBV5-8 CASSLGGGDGNSPLHF TGTGCCAGCAGCTTGGGAGGGGGAGACGGTAATTCACCCCTCCACTTT
NA TRBJ1-1 NA TRBV9 CASSVEWRTNTEAFF TGTGCCAGCAGCGTAGAATGGAGAACGAACACTGAAGCTTTCTTT
NA TRBJ2-1 TRBD1 TRBV5-1 CASSFSTGRDEQFF TGCGCCAGCAGCTTCTCGACAGGGCGGGATGAGCAGTTCTTC
NA TRBJ2-7 TRBD2 TRBV11-2 CASSFNQLARYEQYF TGTGCCAGCAGCTTTAATCAACTAGCGCGTTACGAGCAGTACTTC
NA TRBJ2-7 TRBD2 TRBV7-9 CASSLFPLREGYEQYF TGTGCCAGCAGCTTATTCCCCCTCAGGGAGGGCTACGAGCAGTACTTC
NA TRBJ2-1 NA TRBV7-2 CASSSPRGGDNEQFF TGTGCCAGCAGCTCACCTCGAGGGGGGGATAATGAGCAGTTCTTC
NA TRBJ2-3 TRBD2 TRBV11-2 CASRDAGAGDTQYF TGTGCCAGCAGGGATGCGGGAGCGGGGGATACGCAGTATTTT
NA TRBJ1-5 NA TRBV19 CASTGGLYVGQPQHF TGTGCCAGTACCGGAGGGTTGTATGTGGGGCAGCCCCAGCATTTT
many TRBJ2-7 TRBD1 TRBV13 CASRWRGQGDSYEQYF TGTGCCAGCAGATGGAGAGGACAGGGGGACTCCTACGAGCAGTACTTC
few TRBJ2-7 TRBD1 TRBV30 CAWNDRGSYEQYF TGTGCCTGGAATGACAGGGGAAGCTACGAGCAGTACTTC